These 20 T cell receptor beta chains originate from one sample sequenced in a study of T cells in localized non-small cell lung cancer. Sequencing was performed with immunoSEQ multiplex PCR; in TCRdb, only in-frame clones are kept and a portion is missing. The repertoire holds about 59,000 clones, 85% to 90% seen once, with nearly 2% in the top ten. The sequences come from peripheral blood, collected before any cancer treatment. These receptors were collected from a woman aged 40-69 years with stage I lung adenocarcinoma.

This chain connects TRBV7-6 to TRBJ2-1; D may be TRBD1 (5 bases). Trimming pared 1 base from V and 2 bases from J, leaving 18 bases between. Germline V gene lookup returns CDR1 SGHVS and CDR2 FNYEAQ. The CDR3 has 18 amino acids. The DNA of the CDR3 is TGTGCCAGCAGCTTAGACCCTCTGGCAGGACAAGCCTACAATGAGCAGTTCTTC. It specifies CASSLDPLAGQAYNEQFF.

The CDR3 spells CAWRRTGYWNGEAFF. Here the CDR3 DNA reads TGTGCCTGGAGAAGGACAGGGTATTGGAATGGTGAAGCTTTCTTT. The V and J genes are TRBV30 and TRBJ1-1, with 8 bases identical to TRBD1. Germline values: CDR1 GTSNPN, CDR2 SVGIG (reference sequence). The CDR3 covers 15 residues. With 3 bases clipped from V and 7 bases from J, the junction kept 13 bases outside the gene matches.

The chain carries TRBV2 and TRBJ2-1; D gene unclear. The germline gives CDR1 SNHLY, CDR2 FYNNEI. V lost 4 bases to trimming and J lost 0 bases, with 7 bases between them. The CDR3 is 14 amino acids. CDR3 nucleotides: TGTGCCAGCAGTGGTGAAAGCTCCTACAATGAGCAGTTCTTC. It encodes CASSGESSYNEQFF.

This chain joins TRBV2 and TRBJ2-5, with 7 bases fitting TRBD2. This CDR3 contains 15 residues. Germline CDR1 reads SNHLY; CDR2 reads FYNNEI. The V gene end was trimmed by 8 bases and the J gene end by 4 bases; junction bases not matched to a gene: 13. DNA for the CDR3: TGTGCCAGCTCCAGAGGAAGCGGGGTAGTAGAGACCCAGTACTTC. It specifies CASSRGSGVVETQYF.

V usage is TRBV30 and J usage is TRBJ1-3; the D gene is possibly TRBD1 (6 bases). Germline CDR1 reads GTSNPN; CDR2 reads SVGIG (reference sequence). This CDR3 has 14 residues. V was clipped by 4 bases and J by 4 bases, with 14 bases between them. The chain's CDR3 is CAWNRDTGGNTIYF. As DNA, the CDR3 is TGTGCCTGGAACCGGGACACCGGGGGAAACACCATATATTTT.

The chain links TRBV7-2 to TRBJ1-2; possibly TRBD1 for D (5 bases). CDR1 SGHTA and CDR2 FQGNSA come from the germline V gene. The CDR3 consists of 13 residues. Trimming took off 5 bases at V and 2 bases at J, with 9 bases between the two ends. CDR3 amino acids: CASSPTENYGYTF. DNA for the CDR3: TGTGCCAGCAGCCCGACAGAGAACTATGGCTACACCTTC.

V gene TRBV19 combines with J gene TRBJ1-3; D gene ambiguous. CDR1 and CDR2 (germline): LNHDA, SQIVND (reference sequence). The length of the CDR3 is 15 residues. V dropped 4 bases and J dropped 2 bases, with 12 bases sitting between them. The CDR3 loop is CASSTLGGAGNTIYF. CDR3 DNA sequence: TGTGCCAGTAGTACCCTCGGTGGGGCTGGAAACACCATATATTTT.

The chain employs TRBV30 and TRBJ1-2, with D possibly matching TRBD1 (5 bases). The CDR3 is 13 amino acids. Trimming stripped 0 bases from V and 5 bases from J, with 10 bases between. Germline values: CDR1 GTSNPN, CDR2 SVGIG (reference sequence). The DNA of the CDR3 is TGTGCCTGGAGTGTCGGGGGAGCTTATGGCTACACCTTC. Its protein is CAWSVGGAYGYTF.

The chain employs TRBV11-2 and TRBJ1-1; TRBD1 aligns across 8 bases. Per the germline V gene, CDR1 is SGHAT and CDR2 is FQNNGV. V lost 1 base, J lost 4 bases, and 2 bases stayed unmatched. The CDR3 covers 14 residues. The CDR3 region is CASSLVRGPTEAFF. Written as DNA, the CDR3 is TGTGCCAGCAGCTTAGTCAGGGGGCCCACTGAAGCTTTCTTT.

This chain links TRBV7-8 with TRBJ1-5; D is undetermined. The CDR3 sequence is 15 residues long. Germline V gene data show CDR1 as SGHVS and CDR2 as FQNEAQ. Trimming took 5 bases from V and 4 from J, leaving 15 bases between them. CDR3 residues: CASSPGLVGNQPQHF. CDR3 in DNA: TGTGCCAGCAGCCCTGGGTTGGTCGGGAATCAGCCCCAGCATTTT.

The V and J genes are TRBV6-6 and TRBJ2-7, with 9 bases identical to TRBD1. CDR1 MNHNY and CDR2 SVGAGI come from the germline V gene (reference sequence). CDR3 size: 15 residues. The junction had 5 bases not matched to a gene; V was cut back by 2 bases and J by 3 bases. The CDR3 spells CASSYPQDRGYEQYF. In DNA form, the CDR3 reads TGTGCCAGCAGTTACCCCCAGGACAGGGGCTACGAGCAGTACTTC.

V and J are TRBV29-1 and TRBJ2-2; perhaps TRBD2 as D (5 bases). CDR3 length equals 14 residues. Trimming pared 1 base from V and 4 bases from J, leaving 10 bases between. Germline CDR1 is SQVTM and CDR2 is ANQGSEA. The CDR3 sequence: CSVEVSGITGELFF. The CDR3 DNA sequence: TGCAGCGTTGAAGTTTCCGGGATCACCGGGGAGCTGTTTTTT.

CDR3 DNA: TGTGCCAGCAGCCCGGGCGGGACTAGCGGGACCTACAATGAGCAGTTCTTC. Its protein product is CASSPGGTSGTYNEQFF. The genes are TRBV4-2 and TRBJ2-1; 13 bases match TRBD2. J lost 2 bases, V lost 4 bases, and 5 bases had no gene match. The CDR3 is made up of 17 amino acids. Germline CDR1 and CDR2: LGHNA and YNFKEQ.

The V and J genes are TRBV7-9 and TRBJ1-2; possibly TRBD1 for D (6 bases). Trimming left V 1 base short and J 7 bases short, with 7 bases between. The CDR3 totals 12 residues. The germline CDR1 and CDR2 sequences are SEHNR and FQNEAQ (reference sequence). The CDR3 DNA reads as TGTGCCAGCAGCTTAGGGGGGCTTGGCTACACCTTC. Translated: CASSLGGLGYTF.

The CDR3 protein is CASDLGTSHGANVLTF. CDR3 DNA: TGTGCCAGTGATCTAGGCACATCGCATGGGGCCAACGTCCTGACTTTC. The J gene is TRBJ2-6, the V gene TRBV19; D is undetermined. Germline CDR1 and CDR2: LNHDA and SQIVND (reference sequence). V was shortened by 8 bases and J by 3 bases, with 17 bases between the two germline ends. CDR3 length: 16 residues.

The DNA for the CDR3 is TGTGCCAGCTCAAGGGACAGTTCTTACTATGGCTACACCTTC. Its translation: CASSRDSSYYGYTF. The V call is TRBV18, the J call TRBJ1-2, with 7 bases aligning to TRBD1. V lost 5 bases and J lost 3; bases outside the gene matches: 6. The CDR3 has 14 residues. The germline CDR1 and CDR2 sequences are KGHSH and LQKENI.

The chain joins TRBV9 to TRBJ2-3, with TRBD1 matching over 8 bases. The CDR3 is 19 amino acids. Germline-derived CDR1 and CDR2 are SGDLS and YYNGEE. Trimming removed 3 bases from V and 2 bases from J; junction bases left unmatched: 17. As DNA, the CDR3 is TGTGCCAGCAGCGCGCGGGTAGGACAGGGTATTGGAAACACAGATACGCAGTATTTT. Residues: CASSARVGQGIGNTDTQYF.

V is TRBV5-1 and J is TRBJ1-1; 7 nucleotides align to TRBD1. V shed 7 bases, J shed 3 bases, and the junction held 6 bases outside the gene matches. Germline lookup yields CDR1 SGHRS and CDR2 YFSETQ. CDR3 length: 13 amino acids. CDR3 loop: CASGQGDHTEAFF. Written as DNA, the CDR3 is TGCGCCAGCGGGCAGGGGGACCACACTGAAGCTTTCTTT.

This clone was observed a few times. The chain has TRBV5-1 and TRBJ2-5, with a tentative D call TRBD1 (6 bases). Germline lookup yields CDR1 SGHRS and CDR2 YFSETQ. V was shortened by 3 bases and J by 0 bases, with 12 bases between the two germline ends. This CDR3 is built from 15 residues. The CDR3 nucleotides read TGCGCCAGCAGCTCGGGACAATACTACCAAGAGACCCAGTACTTC. This codes for CASSSGQYYQETQYF.

CDR3 amino acids: CATGPEMKQYF. CDR3 DNA: TGTGCCACGGGCCCAGAGATGAAGCAGTACTTC. This chain connects TRBV6-5 to TRBJ2-7; no definite D call. The CDR3 is 11 amino acids. The ends were cut back, 10 bases at V and 8 bases at J, with 15 bases in the middle. CDR1 is MNHEY, CDR2 SVGAGI, per germline.